This TCR beta chain was observed in a study of CD8 T cells in Susac syndrome. The V and J ends lost 0 bases and 3 bases respectively, with 8 bases between them. The CDR3 consists of 14 residues. The germline V gene encodes CDR1 LNHNV and CDR2 YYDKDF (reference sequence). Reverse transcription of about 0.5 to 1 ug RNA was carried out with random hexamers. TCRdb independently ran MiXCR on the immunoSEQ multiplex PCR reads; one entry per CDR3 protein. The sample lists approximately 110,000 distinct CDR3 sequences; about 95% were seen once. The chain joins TRBV15 to TRBJ2-5; D is perhaps TRBD1 (6 bases). The sequenced sample was CD4+ T cells from PBMCs. This receptor was obtained from a human donor in good health. CDR3 sequence: CATSRDPGEETQYF. The CDR3 region has the DNA TGTGCCACCAGCAGAGATCCAGGGGAAGAGACCCAGTACTTC.